The present TCR beta chain was sequenced within a study of blood T cell repertoires in COVID-19. In the study's own analysis: Amplifying reference gene primers gave estimates of nucleated cell counts. The data were produced by immunoSEQ multiplex PCR, yet TCRdb's version contains in-frame clones alone and is incomplete. V, J and clone size reflect that table, while D and trimming were determined from the DNA. The repertoire holds fewer than 300,000 clones, with around 87% as singletons. Germline V CDR1 and CDR2: SGHTA, FQGNSA. With V trimmed by 6 bases and J by 1 base, 8 bases remained unmatched. This CDR3 comprises 16 residues.

This sequence was found in a woman aged 40 to 55 who had recovered from COVID-19. Material for sequencing was peripheral blood. The V call is TRBV7-2, the J call TRBJ2-3, with 9 bases identical to TRBD2. CDR3 DNA: TGTGCCAGCAGGGAAAGCGCGGGGGGGGGCACAGATACGCAGTATTTT. Residues: CASRESAGGGTDTQYF.